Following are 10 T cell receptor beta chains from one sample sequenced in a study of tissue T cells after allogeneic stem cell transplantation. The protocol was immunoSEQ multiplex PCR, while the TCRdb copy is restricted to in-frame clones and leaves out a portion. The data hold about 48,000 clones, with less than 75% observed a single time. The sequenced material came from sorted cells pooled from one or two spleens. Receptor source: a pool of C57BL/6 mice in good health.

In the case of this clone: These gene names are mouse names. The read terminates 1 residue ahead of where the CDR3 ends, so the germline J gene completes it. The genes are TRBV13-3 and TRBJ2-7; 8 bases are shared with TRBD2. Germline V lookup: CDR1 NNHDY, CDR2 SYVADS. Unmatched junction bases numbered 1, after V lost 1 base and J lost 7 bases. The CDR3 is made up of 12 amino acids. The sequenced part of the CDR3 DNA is TGTGCCAGCAGTGATCGGGGGGGCGAACAGTAC. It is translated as CASSDRGGEQY. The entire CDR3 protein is CASSDRGGEQYF.

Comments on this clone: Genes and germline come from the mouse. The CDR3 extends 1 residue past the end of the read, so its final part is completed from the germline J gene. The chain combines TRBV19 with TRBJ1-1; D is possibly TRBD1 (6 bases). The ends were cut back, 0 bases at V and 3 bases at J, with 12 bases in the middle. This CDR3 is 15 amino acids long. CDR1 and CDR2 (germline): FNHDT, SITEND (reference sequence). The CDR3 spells CASSIAGGEDTEVFF. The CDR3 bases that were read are TGTGCCAGCAGTATAGCCGGGGGCGAAGACACAGAAGTCTTC.

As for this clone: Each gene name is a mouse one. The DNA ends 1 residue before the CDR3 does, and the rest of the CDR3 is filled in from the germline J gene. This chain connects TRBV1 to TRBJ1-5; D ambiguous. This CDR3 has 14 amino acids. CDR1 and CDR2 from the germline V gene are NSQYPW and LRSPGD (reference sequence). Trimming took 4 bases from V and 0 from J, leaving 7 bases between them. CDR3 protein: CTCSVQYNNQAPLF. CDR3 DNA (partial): TGCACCTGCAGTGTGCAATATAACAACCAGGCTCCGCTT.

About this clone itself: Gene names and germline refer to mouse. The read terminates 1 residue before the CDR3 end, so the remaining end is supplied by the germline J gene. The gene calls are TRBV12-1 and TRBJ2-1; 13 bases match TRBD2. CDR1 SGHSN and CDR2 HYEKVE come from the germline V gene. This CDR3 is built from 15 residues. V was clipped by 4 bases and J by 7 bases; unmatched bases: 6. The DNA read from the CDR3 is TGTGCCAGCTCCTTGGACTGGGGGGGCGCGGCTGAGCAGTTC. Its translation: CASSLDWGGAAEQF. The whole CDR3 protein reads CASSLDWGGAAEQFF.

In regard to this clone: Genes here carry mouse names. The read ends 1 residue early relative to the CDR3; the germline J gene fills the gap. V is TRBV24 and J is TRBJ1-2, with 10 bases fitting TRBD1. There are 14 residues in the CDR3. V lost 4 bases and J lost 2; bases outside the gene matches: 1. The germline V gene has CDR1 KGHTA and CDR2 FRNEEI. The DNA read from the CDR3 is TGTGCCAGCAGTCCGGGACAGGGGAACTCCGACTACACC. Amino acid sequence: CASSPGQGNSDYT. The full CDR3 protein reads CASSPGQGNSDYTF.

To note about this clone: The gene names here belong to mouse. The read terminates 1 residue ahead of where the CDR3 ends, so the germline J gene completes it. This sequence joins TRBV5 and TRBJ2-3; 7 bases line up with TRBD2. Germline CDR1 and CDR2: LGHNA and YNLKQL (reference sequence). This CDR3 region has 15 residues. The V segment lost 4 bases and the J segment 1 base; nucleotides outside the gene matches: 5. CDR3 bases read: TGTGCCAGCAGCCCCCTGGGGGAGGGTGCAGAAACGCTGTAT. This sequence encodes CASSPLGEGAETLY. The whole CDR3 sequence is CASSPLGEGAETLYF.

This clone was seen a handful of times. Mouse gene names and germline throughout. The CDR3: CASSLEGYAEQFF. CDR3 DNA (partial): TGTGCCAGCAGCCTGGAGGGTTATGCTGAGCAGTTC. V gene TRBV24 combines with J gene TRBJ2-1; D gene ambiguous. The CDR3 goes on 1 residue after the read ends, and that part is filled in from the germline J gene. The CDR3 is 13 residues long. Germline values: CDR1 KGHTA, CDR2 FRNEEI. Trimming cost V 6 bases and J 4 bases, with 10 bases left between them.

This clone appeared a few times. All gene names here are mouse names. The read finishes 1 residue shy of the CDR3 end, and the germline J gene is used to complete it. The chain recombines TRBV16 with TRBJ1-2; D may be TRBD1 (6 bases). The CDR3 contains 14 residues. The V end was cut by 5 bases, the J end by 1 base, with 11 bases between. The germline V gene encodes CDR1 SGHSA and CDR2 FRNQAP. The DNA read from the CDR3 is TGTGCAAGCAGCCAGAGGACAGTAAACTCCGACTACACC. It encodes CASSQRTVNSDYT. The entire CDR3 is CASSQRTVNSDYTF. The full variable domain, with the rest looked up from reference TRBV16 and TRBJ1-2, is NAGVIQTPRHKVTGKGQEATLWCEPISGHSAVFWYRQTIVQGLEFLTYFRNQAPIDDSGMPKERFSAQMPNQSHSTLKIQSTQPQDSAVYLCASSQRTVNSDYTFGSGTRLLVI.

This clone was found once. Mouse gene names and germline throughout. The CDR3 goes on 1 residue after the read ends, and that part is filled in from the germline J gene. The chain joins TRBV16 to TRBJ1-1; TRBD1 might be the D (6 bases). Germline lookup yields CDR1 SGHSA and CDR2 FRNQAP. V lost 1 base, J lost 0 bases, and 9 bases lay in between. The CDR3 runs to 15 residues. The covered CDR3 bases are TGTGCAAGCAGCTTAGGTAGGGGGGCAAACACAGAAGTCTTC. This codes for CASSLGRGANTEVF. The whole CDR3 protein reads CASSLGRGANTEVFF.

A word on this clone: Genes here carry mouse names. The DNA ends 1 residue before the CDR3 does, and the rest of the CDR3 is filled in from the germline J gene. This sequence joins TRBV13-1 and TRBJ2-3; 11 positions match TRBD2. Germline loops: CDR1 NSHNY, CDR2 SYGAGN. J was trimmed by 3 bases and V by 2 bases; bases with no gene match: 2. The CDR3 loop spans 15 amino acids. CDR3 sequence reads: CASSENWGGAETLYF. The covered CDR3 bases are TGTGCCAGCAGTGAGAACTGGGGGGGCGCAGAAACGCTGTAT.